This passage covers 17 T cell receptor beta chains from one sample sequenced in a study of T cell changes during pregnancy in multiple sclerosis. Measured with immunoSEQ multiplex PCR; TCRdb has only the in-frame clones, and not every one. In the table there are 55,000 to 65,000 clones, around 92% of which are singletons. The material was peripheral blood, obtained in the first trimester of pregnancy. These receptors came from a female donor with multiple sclerosis, enrolled in a pregnancy study.

The chain combines TRBV19 with TRBJ1-2; tentative D call: TRBD1 (6 bases). Germline V gene sequence: CDR1 LNHDA, CDR2 SQIVND (reference sequence). V was pared by 2 bases and J by 4 bases, with 11 bases between. The CDR3 runs to 14 residues. CDR3 loop: CASSITGPSYGYTF. The CDR3 DNA is TGTGCCAGTAGTATAACAGGGCCTTCCTATGGCTACACCTTC. The complete variable domain, with remaining parts taken from reference TRBV19 and TRBJ1-2, reads DGGITQSPKYLFRKEGQNVTLSCEQNLNHDAMYWYRQDPGQGLRLIYYSQIVNDFQKGDIAEGYSVSREKKESFPLTVTSAQKNPTAFYLCASSITGPSYGYTFGSGTRLTVV.

The chain uses TRBV6-4 and TRBJ2-3; TRBD2 matches at 15 bases. V shed 7 bases, J shed 5 bases, and the junction held 7 bases outside the gene matches. This CDR3 is built from 16 residues. The V gene's germline CDR1 is MRHNA and CDR2 SNTAGT. For the CDR3, the DNA is TGTGCCAGCACCCCCGGGACTAGCGGGGGGAGAGATACGCAGTATTTT. Translating gives CASTPGTSGGRDTQYF.

The chain employs TRBV6-6 and TRBJ2-1; possible D gene TRBD2, 6 bases. CDR1 and CDR2 from the germline V gene are MNHNY and SVGAGI (reference sequence). The CDR3 loop spans 13 amino acids. Trimming cost V 2 bases and J 9 bases, with 11 bases left between them. CDR3 in amino acids: CASSYPTGGEQFF. DNA for the CDR3: TGTGCCAGCAGTTACCCCACCGGGGGTGAGCAGTTCTTC.

The chain combines TRBV11-2 with TRBJ1-1; D may be TRBD1 (6 bases). With 1 base removed from V and 4 bases from J, the gap between germline ends came to 10 bases. The CDR3 covers 14 residues. Per the germline V gene, CDR1 is SGHAT and CDR2 is FQNNGV. This chain's CDR3 is CASSLVGGGTEAFF. DNA of the CDR3: TGTGCCAGCAGCTTAGTTGGGGGCGGCACTGAAGCTTTCTTT. Variable domain in full (rest from reference TRBV11-2 and TRBJ1-1): EAGVAQSPRYKIIEKRQSVAFWCNPISGHATLYWYQQILGQGPKLLIQFQNNGVVDDSQLPKDRFSAERLKGVDSTLKIQPAKLEDSAVYLCASSLVGGGTEAFFGQGTRLTVV.

The CDR3 sequence is CASSPRTGNSPLHF. CDR3 DNA: TGTGCCAGCAGCCCCCGGACAGGCAATTCACCCCTCCACTTT. The genes are TRBV9 and TRBJ1-6; TRBD1 matches 7 bases. With V trimmed by 4 bases and J by 7 bases, 5 bases remained unmatched. Looked up from germline, CDR1 is SGDLS and CDR2 is YYNGEE. This CDR3 is 14 amino acids long.

The rearrangement uses TRBV27 and TRBJ2-7; 10 bases align to TRBD2. CDR3 length equals 15 residues. The V segment lost 4 bases and the J segment 2 bases; nucleotides outside the gene matches: 5. Germline V gene sequence: CDR1 MNHEY, CDR2 SMNVEV (reference sequence). The DNA for the CDR3 is TGTGCCAGCAGTTCTTATCTAGCGGGGGCCTACGAGCAGTACTTC. It is translated as CASSSYLAGAYEQYF.

The chain combines TRBV5-4 with TRBJ1-2; D ambiguous. With 1 base removed from V and 4 bases from J, the gap between germline ends came to 14 bases. The CDR3 length is 15 residues. Germline CDR1 and CDR2: SGHNT and YYREEE (reference sequence). This chain's CDR3 is CASSLSGPRGYGYTF. The CDR3 DNA sequence: TGTGCCAGCAGCTTGAGTGGACCCCGGGGCTATGGCTACACCTTC.

The rearrangement joins TRBV6-5 to TRBJ1-6; 8 bases fit TRBD1. CDR1 is MNHEY, CDR2 SVGAGI, per germline. There are 15 residues in the CDR3. Unmatched junction bases numbered 8, after V lost 4 bases and J lost 9 bases. This chain's CDR3 is CASSSQGASISPLHF. CDR3 sequence (DNA): TGTGCCAGCAGTTCGCAGGGGGCTAGTATTTCACCCCTCCACTTT.

The chain couples TRBV7-3 to TRBJ1-1; D not resolved. The CDR3 consists of 13 residues. Deletions cut 7 bases from V and 2 bases from J, with 11 bases between. Germline V gives CDR1 SGHTA, CDR2 FQGTGA. The DNA for the CDR3 is TGTGCCAGCAAACGAGGGCCAAACACTGAAGCTTTCTTT. This gives the protein CASKRGPNTEAFF.

CDR3 in DNA: TGTGCCAGCAGTTTATGGTCACGGGGGAGCAGGCAGAACACTGAAGCTTTCTTT. As protein: CASSLWSRGSRQNTEAFF. This chain links TRBV28 with TRBJ1-1; TRBD1 might be the D (5 bases). CDR3 size: 18 residues. CDR1 MDHEN and CDR2 SYDVKM come from the germline V gene. The V gene lost 0 bases and the J gene lost 1 base, with 18 bases spanning the gap.

V gene TRBV4-3 combines with J gene TRBJ1-6; possibly TRBD1 for D (5 bases). The CDR3 contains 16 residues. Trimming cost V 1 base and J 7 bases, with 14 bases left between them. Germline V lookup: CDR1 LGHNA, CDR2 YSLEER. CDR3 amino acids: CASSQGGRGRNSPLHF. Here the CDR3 DNA reads TGCGCCAGCAGCCAAGGTGGGAGGGGCCGGAATTCACCCCTCCACTTT.

In DNA form, the CDR3 reads TGTGCCAGCAGCTTGGATGGGCAAATCGCGACCAAGTACTTC. Amino acids: CASSLDGQIATKYF. The chain is built from TRBV5-5 and TRBJ2-4; D remains ambiguous. This CDR3 spans 14 amino acids. Trimming removed 0 bases from V and 14 bases from J, with 18 bases in between. The V gene's germline CDR1 is SGHKS and CDR2 YYEKEE (reference sequence).

The V and J genes are TRBV5-1 and TRBJ2-5, with 12 nucleotides matching TRBD2. The CDR3 runs to 17 residues. Trimming took 6 bases from V and 1 from J; bases not matched to a gene: 10. Germline CDR1 and CDR2: SGHRS and YFSETQ. CDR3 amino acids: CASTPTLAGGVQETQYF. Written as DNA, the CDR3 is TGCGCCAGCACACCTACACTAGCGGGGGGCGTCCAAGAGACCCAGTACTTC.

The V call is TRBV19, the J call TRBJ1-5, with D hard to call. Trimming removed 9 bases at V and 1 base at J, with 10 bases between. The CDR3 is 13 residues long. Looked up from germline, CDR1 is LNHDA and CDR2 is SQIVND (reference sequence). CDR3 sequence reads: CARITWSNQPQHF. As DNA, the CDR3 is TGTGCCAGGATCACATGGAGCAATCAGCCCCAGCATTTT.

A single count supports this clone. The V and J genes are TRBV4-3 and TRBJ1-2; possible D gene TRBD1, 6 bases. This CDR3 has 16 residues. With 1 base removed from V and 5 bases from J, the gap between germline ends came to 17 bases. Germline V gene data show CDR1 as LGHNA and CDR2 as YSLEER. The CDR3 reads CASSQGRTENFYGYTF. The CDR3, as DNA: TGCGCCAGCAGCCAAGGAAGGACAGAAAATTTTTATGGCTACACCTTC.

The CDR3 DNA follows: TGTGCCAGCAGCTTACAGGCACCACATTCACCCCTCCACTTT. Protein product: CASSLQAPHSPLHF. The chain combines TRBV5-5 with TRBJ1-6; D might be TRBD1 (5 bases). Germline loops: CDR1 SGHKS, CDR2 YYEKEE (reference sequence). The CDR3 has 14 residues. Trimming took 2 bases from V and 8 from J, leaving 11 bases between them.

This chain uses TRBV5-5 with TRBJ2-3; 8 nucleotides align to TRBD1. V shed 3 bases, J shed 2 bases, and the junction held 8 bases outside the gene matches. Germline lookup yields CDR1 SGHKS and CDR2 YYEKEE (reference sequence). The CDR3 consists of 16 residues. The DNA for the CDR3 is TGTGCCAGCAGCTCCCAGGCAGGGGGCTTCACAGATACGCAGTATTTT. The encoded protein is CASSSQAGGFTDTQYF.